These 17 T cell receptor beta chains were all obtained from the same sample, sequenced in a study of T cell responses to AZD1222 COVID-19 vaccine. TCRdb keeps only in-frame clones here, not all; method: immunoSEQ multiplex PCR. The sample comprises some 150,000 clones, about nine tenths of which are singletons, and under 4% rests with the top ten. Sequencing was performed on peripheral blood, taken 28 days after the second AZD1222 dose. These receptors were taken from an adult who received the AZD1222 COVID-19 vaccine.

The J gene is TRBJ1-4, the V gene TRBV14; 9 bases map to TRBD1. The CDR3 is 14 residues long. CDR1 SGHDN and CDR2 FVKESK come from the germline V gene. V was clipped by 4 bases and J by 11 bases; unmatched bases: 8. Written as DNA, the CDR3 is TGTGCCAGCAGCCCACCGGGACAGGGAAGGAAACTGTTTTTT. Protein sequence: CASSPPGQGRKLFF.

The genes are TRBV18 and TRBJ2-1; 7 bases map to TRBD2. Germline lookup yields CDR1 KGHSH and CDR2 LQKENI. V was pared by 3 bases and J by 3 bases, with 5 bases of the junction left unmatched. The CDR3 length is 15 residues. Written as DNA, the CDR3 is TGTGCCAGCTCACCGGGAGGGGCGAACTACAATGAGCAGTTCTTC. Its translation: CASSPGGANYNEQFF. The full variable domain, in which reference TRBV18 and TRBJ2-1 provide the parts outside the CDR3, is NAGVMQNPRHLVRRRGQEARLRCSPMKGHSHVYWYRQLPEEGLKFMVYLQKENIIDESGMPKERFSAEFPKEGPSILRIQQVVRGDSAAYFCASSPGGANYNEQFFGPGTRLTVL.

V gene TRBV6-5 combines with J gene TRBJ2-1; the match to TRBD2 covers 9 bases. In germline, CDR1 is MNHEY, CDR2 SVGAGI. This CDR3 is built from 15 residues. Trimming at V came to 2 bases and at J to 5 bases, leaving 4 bases not matched to a gene. The CDR3 coding sequence is TGTGCCAGCAGTTACGAGACTAGCGGTAACAATGAGCAGTTCTTC. This sequence encodes CASSYETSGNNEQFF.

J is TRBJ1-1 and V is TRBV12-3 or TRBV12-4; possibly TRBD1 for D (5 bases). The CDR3 is 12 amino acids. V gave up 2 bases and J gave up 8 bases, with 9 bases separating them. CDR3 loop: CASSLTGQEAFF. CDR3 sequence (DNA): TGTGCCAGCAGTTTAACGGGGCAGGAAGCTTTCTTT.

This clone was seen once. The V gene is TRBV7-9, the J gene TRBJ1-6; no firm D call. The CDR3 contains 16 residues. V was shortened by 5 bases and J by 8 bases, with 19 bases between the two germline ends. From germline, CDR1 is SEHNR and CDR2 FQNEAQ (reference sequence). The CDR3 protein is CASSQMGAEMDSPLHF. The CDR3, as DNA: TGTGCCAGCAGCCAAATGGGAGCGGAGATGGATTCACCCCTCCACTTT.

The chain employs TRBV5-4 and TRBJ1-2; a weak D match, TRBD1 (5 bases). The CDR3 sequence is 15 residues long. In germline, CDR1 is SGHNT, CDR2 YYREEE (reference sequence). Trimming cost V 3 bases and J 6 bases, with 18 bases left between them. CDR3 amino acids: CASSSRGQGVNGYTF. DNA of the CDR3: TGTGCCAGCAGCTCCCGCGGGCAGGGTGTAAATGGCTACACCTTC.

This chain joins TRBV14 and TRBJ2-5; D ambiguous. The length of the CDR3 is 11 residues. V lost 6 bases, J lost 1 base, and 3 bases lay in between. Germline loops: CDR1 SGHDN, CDR2 FVKESK. CDR3 sequence (DNA): TGTGCCAGCAGGCTCCAAGAGACCCAGTACTTC. Encoded protein: CASRLQETQYF.

The chain carries TRBV18 and TRBJ2-7; TRBD1 matches at 10 bases. CDR1 is KGHSH and CDR2 is LQKENI in the germline V gene. V lost 5 bases to trimming and J lost 3 bases; unmatched junction nucleotides: 4. This CDR3 region has 14 residues. CDR3 residues: CASSSGQGFYEQYF. In DNA, the CDR3 is TGTGCCAGCTCATCGGGACAGGGGTTCTACGAGCAGTACTTC.

The chain recombines TRBV7-9 with TRBJ1-1; D uncertain. This CDR3 spans 13 amino acids. Trimming took off 0 bases at V and 2 bases at J, with 4 bases between the two ends. Germline lookup yields CDR1 SEHNR and CDR2 FQNEAQ (reference sequence). The CDR3 protein is CASSLAGNTEAFF. CDR3 bases: TGTGCCAGCAGCTTAGCAGGTAACACTGAAGCTTTCTTT.

V gene TRBV7-6 combines with J gene TRBJ2-5; weak D call: TRBD2 (6 bases). The ends were cut back, 3 bases at V and 2 bases at J, with 13 bases in the middle. The CDR3 runs 15 residues. The germline CDR1 and CDR2 sequences are SGHVS and FNYEAQ. CDR3 loop: CASSLASVLQETQYF. DNA of the CDR3: TGTGCCAGCAGCTTGGCTAGCGTACTGCAAGAGACCCAGTACTTC.

This clone has just one count. The chain is built from TRBV10-3 and TRBJ2-1; 8 bases are a match to TRBD2. The CDR3 has 12 amino acids. The V segment lost 7 bases and the J segment 7 bases; nucleotides outside the gene matches: 3. CDR1 is ENHRY and CDR2 is SYGVKD in the germline V gene. CDR3 nucleotide sequence: TGTGCCATCAAGGGACTAGGAAATGAGCAGTTCTTC. It specifies CAIKGLGNEQFF.

The V call is TRBV5-4, the J call TRBJ2-3; 7 bases agree with TRBD2. The V and J ends lost 1 base and 0 bases, in that order; junction bases with no gene match: 14. CDR1 and CDR2 (germline): SGHNT, YYREEE (reference sequence). The CDR3 spans 19 residues. As DNA, the CDR3 is TGTGCCAGCAGCTTGAGTGGATCAGCGGGATCGGAGAGCACAGATACGCAGTATTTT. It yields the protein CASSLSGSAGSESTDTQYF.

The chain joins TRBV6-5 to TRBJ1-6, with 7 nucleotides matching TRBD1. Trimming cost V 10 bases and J 7 bases; bases outside gene matches: 10. This CDR3 is built from 14 residues. Germline CDR1 is MNHEY and CDR2 is SVGAGI. This chain's CDR3 is CATREGQSNSPLHF. The CDR3 nucleotides are TGTGCCACTCGAGAGGGACAGTCAAATTCACCCCTCCACTTT.

The chain joins TRBV9 to TRBJ2-5, with a possible D match to TRBD2 (5 bases). This CDR3 spans 17 amino acids. Germline V lookup: CDR1 SGDLS, CDR2 YYNGEE. V was trimmed by 0 bases and J by 5 bases, leaving 20 bases between them. CDR3 in amino acids: CASSVGGESADWETQYF. The CDR3 nucleotides read TGTGCCAGCAGCGTAGGAGGAGAGAGTGCGGACTGGGAGACCCAGTACTTC. The variable domain in full, completed from reference TRBV9 and TRBJ2-5, reads DSGVTQTPKHLITATGQRVTLRCSPRSGDLSVYWYQQSLDQGLQFLIQYYNGEERAKGNILERFSAQQFPDLHSELNLSSLELGDSALYFCASSVGGESADWETQYFGPGTRLLVL.

V is TRBV19 and J is TRBJ1-1, with D perhaps matching TRBD1 (6 bases). Trimming removed 7 bases from V and 3 bases from J, with 12 bases in between. This CDR3 spans 13 amino acids. The germline CDR1 and CDR2 sequences are LNHDA and SQIVND (reference sequence). The CDR3 nucleotides read TGTGCCAGTAACCGACAGGTCGACACTGAAGCTTTCTTT. It encodes CASNRQVDTEAFF.

J is TRBJ1-1 and V is TRBV5-1; 11 nucleotides match TRBD1. There are 14 residues in the CDR3. V lost 4 bases and J lost 6; bases outside the gene matches: 5. Germline V lookup: CDR1 SGHRS, CDR2 YFSETQ. The CDR3 region has the DNA TGCGCCAGCAGCGGACAGGGGGCGTTATCTGAAGCTTTCTTT. It translates to CASSGQGALSEAFF.

The chain has TRBV24-1 and TRBJ1-5; 7 bases map to TRBD1. The germline V gene encodes CDR1 KGHDR and CDR2 SFDVKD. V lost 7 bases, J lost 4 bases, and 3 bases stayed unmatched. The CDR3 is 13 amino acids. The CDR3 loop reads CATSDRVNQPQHF. CDR3 bases: TGTGCCACCAGCGACAGGGTTAATCAGCCCCAGCATTTT.